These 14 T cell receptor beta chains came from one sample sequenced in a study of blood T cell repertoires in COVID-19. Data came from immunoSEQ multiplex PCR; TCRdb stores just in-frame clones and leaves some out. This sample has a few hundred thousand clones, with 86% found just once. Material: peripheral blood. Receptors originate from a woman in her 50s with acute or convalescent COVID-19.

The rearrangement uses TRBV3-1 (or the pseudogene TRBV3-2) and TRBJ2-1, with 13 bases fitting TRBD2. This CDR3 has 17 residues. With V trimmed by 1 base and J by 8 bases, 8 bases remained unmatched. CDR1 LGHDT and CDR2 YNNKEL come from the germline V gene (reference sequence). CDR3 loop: CASSQAPGLAGADEQFF. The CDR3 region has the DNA TGTGCCAGCAGCCAAGCCCCAGGACTAGCGGGGGCCGATGAGCAGTTCTTC.

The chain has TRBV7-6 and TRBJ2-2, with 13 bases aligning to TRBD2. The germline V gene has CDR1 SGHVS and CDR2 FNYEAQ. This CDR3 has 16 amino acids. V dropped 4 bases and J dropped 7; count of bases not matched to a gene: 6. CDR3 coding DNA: TGTGCCAGCAGCTCCGGACTAGCGGGAGCTGGCGGGGAGCTGTTTTTT. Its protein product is CASSSGLAGAGGELFF.

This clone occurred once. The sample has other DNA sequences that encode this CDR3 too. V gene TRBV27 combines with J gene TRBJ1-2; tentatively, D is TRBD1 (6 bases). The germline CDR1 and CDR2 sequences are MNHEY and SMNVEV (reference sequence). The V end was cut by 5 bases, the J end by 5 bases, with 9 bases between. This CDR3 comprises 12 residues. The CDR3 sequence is CASSLQGYGYTF. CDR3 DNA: TGTGCCAGCAGTCTTCAGGGGTATGGCTACACCTTC.

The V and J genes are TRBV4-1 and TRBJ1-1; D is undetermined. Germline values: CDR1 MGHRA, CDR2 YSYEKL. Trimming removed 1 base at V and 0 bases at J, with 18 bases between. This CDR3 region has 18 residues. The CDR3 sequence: CASSQGLMGRLMNTEAFF. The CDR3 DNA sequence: TGCGCCAGCAGCCAAGGGTTAATGGGCAGACTAATGAACACTGAAGCTTTCTTT.

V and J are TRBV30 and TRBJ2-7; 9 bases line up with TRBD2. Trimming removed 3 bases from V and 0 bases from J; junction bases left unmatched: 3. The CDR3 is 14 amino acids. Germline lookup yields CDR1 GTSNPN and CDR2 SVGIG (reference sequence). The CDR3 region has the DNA TGTGCCTGGAGGACTAGCGGTAGCTCCTACGAGCAGTACTTC. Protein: CAWRTSGSSYEQYF.

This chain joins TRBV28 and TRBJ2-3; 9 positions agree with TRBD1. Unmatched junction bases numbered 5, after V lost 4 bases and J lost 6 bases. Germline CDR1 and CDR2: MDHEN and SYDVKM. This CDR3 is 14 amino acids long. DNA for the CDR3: TGTGCCAGCAGTTCGGGACAGGGAAGGGATACGCAGTATTTT. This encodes CASSSGQGRDTQYF.

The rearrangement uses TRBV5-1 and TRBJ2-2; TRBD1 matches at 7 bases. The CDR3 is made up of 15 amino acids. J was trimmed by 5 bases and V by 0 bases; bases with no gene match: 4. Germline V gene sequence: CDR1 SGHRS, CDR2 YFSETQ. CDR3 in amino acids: CASSLDRGLTGELFF. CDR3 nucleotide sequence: TGCGCCAGCAGCTTGGACAGGGGATTAACCGGGGAGCTGTTTTTT.

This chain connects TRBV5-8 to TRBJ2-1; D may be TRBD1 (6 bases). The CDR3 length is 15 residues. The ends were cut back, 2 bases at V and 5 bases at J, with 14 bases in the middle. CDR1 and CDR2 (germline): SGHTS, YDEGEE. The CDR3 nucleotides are TGTGCCAGCAGCTTAAGGGGGAGATTCAACAATGAGCAGTTCTTC. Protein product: CASSLRGRFNNEQFF.

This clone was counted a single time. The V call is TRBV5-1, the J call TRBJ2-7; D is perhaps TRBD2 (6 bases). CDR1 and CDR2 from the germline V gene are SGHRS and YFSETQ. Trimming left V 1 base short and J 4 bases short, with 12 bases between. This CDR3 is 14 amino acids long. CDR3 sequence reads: CASSLFPGVYEQYF. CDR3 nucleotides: TGCGCCAGCAGCTTGTTTCCGGGAGTATACGAGCAGTACTTC.

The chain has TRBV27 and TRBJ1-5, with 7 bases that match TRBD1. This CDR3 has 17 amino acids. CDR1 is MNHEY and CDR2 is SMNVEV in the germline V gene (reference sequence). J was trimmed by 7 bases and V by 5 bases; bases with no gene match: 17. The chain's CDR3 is CASSPQHLDRVGQPQHF. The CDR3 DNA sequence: TGTGCCAGCAGTCCTCAACACTTAGACAGGGTCGGCCAGCCCCAGCATTTT.

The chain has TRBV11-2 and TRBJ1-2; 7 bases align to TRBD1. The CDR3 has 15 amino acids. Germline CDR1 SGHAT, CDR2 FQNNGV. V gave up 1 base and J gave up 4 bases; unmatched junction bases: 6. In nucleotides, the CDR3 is TGTGCCAGCAGCTTAGGAGGGGGCGCCAGCTATGGCTACACCTTC. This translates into CASSLGGGASYGYTF.

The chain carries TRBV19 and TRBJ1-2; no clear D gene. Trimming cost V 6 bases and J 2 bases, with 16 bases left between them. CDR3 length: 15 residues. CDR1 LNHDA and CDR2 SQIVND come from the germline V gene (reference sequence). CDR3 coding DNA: TGTGCCAGTAGCAACCGGAGGAGCTCGAACTATGGCTACACCTTC. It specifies CASSNRRSSNYGYTF.

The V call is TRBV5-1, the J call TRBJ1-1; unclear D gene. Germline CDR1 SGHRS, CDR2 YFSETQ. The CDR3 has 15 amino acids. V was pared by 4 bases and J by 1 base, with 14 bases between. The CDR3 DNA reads TGCGCCAGCAGCCTGAATTTACAGAAGAACACTGAAGCTTTCTTT. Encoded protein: CASSLNLQKNTEAFF.

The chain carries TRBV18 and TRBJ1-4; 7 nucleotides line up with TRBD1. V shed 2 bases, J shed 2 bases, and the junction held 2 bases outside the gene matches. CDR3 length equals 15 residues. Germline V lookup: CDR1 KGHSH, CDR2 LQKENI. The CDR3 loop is CASSPDRVTNEKLFF. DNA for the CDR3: TGTGCCAGCTCACCAGACAGGGTTACTAATGAAAAACTGTTTTTT.